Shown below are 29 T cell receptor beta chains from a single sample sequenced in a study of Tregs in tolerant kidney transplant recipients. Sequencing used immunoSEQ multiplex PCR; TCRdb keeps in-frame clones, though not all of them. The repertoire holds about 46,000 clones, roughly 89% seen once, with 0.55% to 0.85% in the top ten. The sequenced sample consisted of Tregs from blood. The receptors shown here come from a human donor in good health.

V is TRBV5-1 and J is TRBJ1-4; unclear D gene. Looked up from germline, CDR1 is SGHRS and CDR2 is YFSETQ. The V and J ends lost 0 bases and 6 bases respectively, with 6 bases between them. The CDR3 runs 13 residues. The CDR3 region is CASSLGSDEKLFF. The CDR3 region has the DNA TGCGCCAGCAGCTTGGGCAGCGATGAAAAACTGTTTTTT. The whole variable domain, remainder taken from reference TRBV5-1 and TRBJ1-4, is KAGVTQTPRYLIKTRGQQVTLSCSPISGHRSVSWYQQTPGQGLQFLFEYFSETQRNKGNFPGRFSGRQFSNSRSEMNVSTLELGDSALYLCASSLGSDEKLFFGSGTQLSVL.

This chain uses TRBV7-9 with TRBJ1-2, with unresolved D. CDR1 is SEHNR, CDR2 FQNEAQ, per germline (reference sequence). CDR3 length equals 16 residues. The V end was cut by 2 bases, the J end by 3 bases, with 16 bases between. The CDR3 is CASSLSRRVTHYGYTF. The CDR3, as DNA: TGTGCCAGCAGCTTATCGAGGAGGGTCACCCACTATGGCTACACCTTC.

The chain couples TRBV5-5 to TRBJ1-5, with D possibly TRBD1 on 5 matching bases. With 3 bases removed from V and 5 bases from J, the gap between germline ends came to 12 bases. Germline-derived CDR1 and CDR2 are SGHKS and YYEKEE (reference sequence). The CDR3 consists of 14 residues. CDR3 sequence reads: CASSSQETYQPQHF. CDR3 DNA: TGTGCCAGCAGCTCACAGGAGACTTATCAGCCCCAGCATTTT.

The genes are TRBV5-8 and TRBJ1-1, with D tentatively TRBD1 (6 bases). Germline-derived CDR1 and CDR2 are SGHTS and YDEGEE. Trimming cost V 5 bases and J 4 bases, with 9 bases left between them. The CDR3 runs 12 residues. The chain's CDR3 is CASRRGITEAFF. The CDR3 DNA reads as TGTGCCAGCAGAAGGGGGATCACTGAAGCTTTCTTT.

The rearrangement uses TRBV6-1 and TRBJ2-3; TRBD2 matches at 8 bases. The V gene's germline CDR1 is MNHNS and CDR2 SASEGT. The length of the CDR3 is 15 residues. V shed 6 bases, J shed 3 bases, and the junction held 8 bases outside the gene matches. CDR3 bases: TGTGCCAGCAGGGATTTCCGGGAGGGAACAGATACGCAGTATTTT. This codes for CASRDFREGTDTQYF.

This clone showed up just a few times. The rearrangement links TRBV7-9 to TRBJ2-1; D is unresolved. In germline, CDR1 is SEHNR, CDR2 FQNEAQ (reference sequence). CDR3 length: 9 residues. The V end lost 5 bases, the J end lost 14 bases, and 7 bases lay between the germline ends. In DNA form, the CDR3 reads TGTGCCAGCAGCCCCTACGAGTTCTTC. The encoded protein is CASSPYEFF.

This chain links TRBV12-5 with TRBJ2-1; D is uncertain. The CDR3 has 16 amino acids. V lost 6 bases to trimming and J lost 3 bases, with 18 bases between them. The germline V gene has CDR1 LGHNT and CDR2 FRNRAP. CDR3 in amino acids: CASGRSTRSDYNEQFF. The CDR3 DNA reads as TGTGCTAGTGGCCGATCGACACGTTCTGACTACAATGAGCAGTTCTTC.

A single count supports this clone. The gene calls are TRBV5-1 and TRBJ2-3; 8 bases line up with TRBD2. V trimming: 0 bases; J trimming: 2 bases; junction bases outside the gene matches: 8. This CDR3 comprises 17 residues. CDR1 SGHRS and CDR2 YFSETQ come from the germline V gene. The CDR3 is CASSLVSSGSTTDTQYF. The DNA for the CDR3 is TGCGCCAGCAGCTTGGTGTCTAGCGGGTCTACCACAGATACGCAGTATTTT.

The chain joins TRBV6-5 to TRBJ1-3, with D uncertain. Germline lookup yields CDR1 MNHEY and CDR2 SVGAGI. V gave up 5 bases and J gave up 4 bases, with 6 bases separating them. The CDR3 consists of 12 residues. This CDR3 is CASSRTGNTIYF. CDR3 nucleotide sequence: TGTGCCAGCAGTCGTACAGGAAACACCATATATTTT.

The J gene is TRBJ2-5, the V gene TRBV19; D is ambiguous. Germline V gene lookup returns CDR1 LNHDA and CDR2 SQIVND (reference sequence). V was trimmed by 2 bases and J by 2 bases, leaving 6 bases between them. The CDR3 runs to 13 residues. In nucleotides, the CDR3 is TGTGCCAGTAGTATATTCCTACAAGAGACCCAGTACTTC. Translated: CASSIFLQETQYF.

The CDR3 DNA reads as TGTGCCAGCAGTGAAGGACAGGGTAACTATGGCTACACCTTC. Translating it yields CASSEGQGNYGYTF. The chain joins TRBV6-5 to TRBJ1-2, with TRBD1 identical over 8 bases. The V segment lost 5 bases and the J segment 1 base; nucleotides outside the gene matches: 3. Germline lookup yields CDR1 MNHEY and CDR2 SVGAGI. The CDR3 contains 14 residues.

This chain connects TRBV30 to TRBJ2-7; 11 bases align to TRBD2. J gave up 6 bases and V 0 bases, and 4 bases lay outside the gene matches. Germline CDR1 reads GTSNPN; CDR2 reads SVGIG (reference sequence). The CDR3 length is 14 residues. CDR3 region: CAWSVQTSGIEQYF. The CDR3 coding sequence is TGTGCCTGGAGTGTACAGACTAGCGGGATCGAGCAGTACTTC.

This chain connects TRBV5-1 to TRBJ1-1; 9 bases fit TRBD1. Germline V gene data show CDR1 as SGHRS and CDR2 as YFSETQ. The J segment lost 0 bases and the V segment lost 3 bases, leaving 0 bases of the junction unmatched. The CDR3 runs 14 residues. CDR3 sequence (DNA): TGCGCCAGCAGCTGGGACAGGGTGAACACTGAAGCTTTCTTT. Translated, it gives CASSWDRVNTEAFF.

CDR3 nucleotides: TGTGCCAGCTCACCCGGACAGGGTCCCAATGAGCAGTTCTTC. Translating it yields CASSPGQGPNEQFF. V and J are TRBV18 and TRBJ2-1; 8 bases map to TRBD1. J was trimmed by 6 bases and V by 3 bases; bases with no gene match: 4. The germline CDR1 and CDR2 sequences are KGHSH and LQKENI. This CDR3 has 14 residues.

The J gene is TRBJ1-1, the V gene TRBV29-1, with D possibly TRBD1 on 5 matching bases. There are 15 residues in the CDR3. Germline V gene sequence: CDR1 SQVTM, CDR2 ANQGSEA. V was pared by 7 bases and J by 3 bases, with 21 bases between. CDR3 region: CSAEGVAGGHTEAFF. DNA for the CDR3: TGCAGCGCCGAAGGGGTGGCTGGGGGTCACACTGAAGCTTTCTTT.

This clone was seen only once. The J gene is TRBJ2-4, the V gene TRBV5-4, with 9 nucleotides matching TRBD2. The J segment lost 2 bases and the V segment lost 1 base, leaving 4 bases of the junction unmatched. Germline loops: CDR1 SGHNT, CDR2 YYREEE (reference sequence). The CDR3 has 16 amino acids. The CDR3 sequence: CASSLRLAGTKNIQYF. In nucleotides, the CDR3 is TGTGCCAGCAGCTTGAGGCTAGCGGGGACCAAAAACATTCAGTACTTC.

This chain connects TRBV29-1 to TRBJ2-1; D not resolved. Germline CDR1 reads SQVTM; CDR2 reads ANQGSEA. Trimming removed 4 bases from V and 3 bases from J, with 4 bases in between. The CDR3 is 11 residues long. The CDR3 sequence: CSVVGYNEQFF. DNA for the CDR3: TGCAGCGTTGTGGGCTACAATGAGCAGTTCTTC.

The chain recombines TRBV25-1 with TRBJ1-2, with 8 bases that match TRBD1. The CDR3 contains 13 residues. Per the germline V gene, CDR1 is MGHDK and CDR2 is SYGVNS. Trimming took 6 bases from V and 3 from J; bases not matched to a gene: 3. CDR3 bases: TGTGCCAGCAGCCGACAGGGGTACTATGGCTACACCTTC. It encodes CASSRQGYYGYTF.

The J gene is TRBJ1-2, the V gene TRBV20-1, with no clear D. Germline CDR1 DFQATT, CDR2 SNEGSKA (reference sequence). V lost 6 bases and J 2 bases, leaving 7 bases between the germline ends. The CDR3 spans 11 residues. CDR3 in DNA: TGCAGTGCCGCCCTGAACTATGGCTACACCTTC. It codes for CSAALNYGYTF.

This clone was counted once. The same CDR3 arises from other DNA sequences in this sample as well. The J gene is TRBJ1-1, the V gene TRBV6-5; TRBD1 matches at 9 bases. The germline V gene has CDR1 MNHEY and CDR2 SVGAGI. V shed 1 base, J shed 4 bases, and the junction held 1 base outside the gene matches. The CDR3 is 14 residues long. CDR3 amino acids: CASSYWDRVTEAFF. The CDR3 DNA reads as TGTGCCAGCAGTTACTGGGACAGGGTCACTGAAGCTTTCTTT.

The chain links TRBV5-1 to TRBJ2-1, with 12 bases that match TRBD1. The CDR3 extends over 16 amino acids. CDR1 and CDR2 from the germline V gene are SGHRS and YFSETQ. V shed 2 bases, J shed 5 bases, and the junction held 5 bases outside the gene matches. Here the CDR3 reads CASSFRGQGADNEQFF. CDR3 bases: TGCGCCAGCAGCTTTAGGGGACAGGGGGCTGACAATGAGCAGTTCTTC.

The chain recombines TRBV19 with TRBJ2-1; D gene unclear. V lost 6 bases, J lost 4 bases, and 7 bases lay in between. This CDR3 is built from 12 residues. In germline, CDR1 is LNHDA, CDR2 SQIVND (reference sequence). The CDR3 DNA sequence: TGTGCCAGTAGCGCGACGTACAATGAGCAGTTCTTC. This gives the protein CASSATYNEQFF. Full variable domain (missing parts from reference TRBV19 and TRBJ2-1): DGGITQSPKYLFRKEGQNVTLSCEQNLNHDAMYWYRQDPGQGLRLIYYSQIVNDFQKGDIAEGYSVSREKKESFPLTVTSAQKNPTAFYLCASSATYNEQFFGPGTRLTVL.

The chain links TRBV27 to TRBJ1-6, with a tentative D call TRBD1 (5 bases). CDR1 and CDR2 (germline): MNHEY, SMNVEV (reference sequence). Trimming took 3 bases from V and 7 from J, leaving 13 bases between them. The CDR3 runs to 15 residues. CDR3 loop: CASSFLSRGNSPLHF. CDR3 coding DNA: TGTGCCAGCAGTTTCCTAAGTCGGGGCAATTCACCCCTCCACTTT.

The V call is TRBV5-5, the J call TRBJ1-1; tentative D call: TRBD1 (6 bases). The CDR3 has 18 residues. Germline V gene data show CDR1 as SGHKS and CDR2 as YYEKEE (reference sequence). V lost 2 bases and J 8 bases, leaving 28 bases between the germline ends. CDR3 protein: CASSFGRIRPLQGTEAFF. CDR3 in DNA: TGTGCCAGCAGCTTCGGTCGGATCCGGCCGCTGCAGGGGACAGAAGCTTTCTTT.

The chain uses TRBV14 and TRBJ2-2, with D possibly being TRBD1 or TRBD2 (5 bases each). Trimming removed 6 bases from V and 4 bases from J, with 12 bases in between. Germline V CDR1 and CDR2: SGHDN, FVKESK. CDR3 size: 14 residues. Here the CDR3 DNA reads TGTGCCAGCAGAAGGGGCGGAGGCACCGGGGAGCTGTTTTTT. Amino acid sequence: CASRRGGGTGELFF. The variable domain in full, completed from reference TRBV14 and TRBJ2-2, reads EAGVTQFPSHSVIEKGQTVTLRCDPISGHDNLYWYRRVMGKEIKFLLHFVKESKQDESGMPNNRFLAERTGGTYSTLKVQPAELEDSGVYFCASRRGGGTGELFFGEGSRLTVL.

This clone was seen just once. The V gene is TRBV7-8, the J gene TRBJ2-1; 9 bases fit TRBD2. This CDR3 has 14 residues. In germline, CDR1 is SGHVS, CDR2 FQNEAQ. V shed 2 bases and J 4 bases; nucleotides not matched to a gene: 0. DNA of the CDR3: TGTGCCAGCAGCTTAAGCGGGGGGTACAATGAGCAGTTCTTC. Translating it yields CASSLSGGYNEQFF.

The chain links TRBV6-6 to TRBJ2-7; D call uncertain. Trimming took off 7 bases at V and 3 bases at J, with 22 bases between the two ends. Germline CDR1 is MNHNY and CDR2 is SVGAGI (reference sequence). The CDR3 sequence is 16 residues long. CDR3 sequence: CASNHQPVPANYEQYF. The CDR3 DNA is TGTGCCAGCAACCACCAGCCAGTCCCGGCTAACTACGAGCAGTACTTC.

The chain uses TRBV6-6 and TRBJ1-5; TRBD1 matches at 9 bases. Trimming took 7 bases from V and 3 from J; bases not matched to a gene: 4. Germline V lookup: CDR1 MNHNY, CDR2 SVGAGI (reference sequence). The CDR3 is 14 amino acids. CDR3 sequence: CASTGQGTNQPQHF. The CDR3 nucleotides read TGTGCCAGCACCGGACAGGGGACCAATCAGCCCCAGCATTTT.

The CDR3 DNA follows: TGTGCCAGTAGTATTTTATCCGAAGGTCAGCCCCAGCATTTT. Translating gives CASSILSEGQPQHF. The V gene is TRBV19, the J gene TRBJ1-5; D remains unclear. Trimming pared 3 bases from V and 6 bases from J, leaving 12 bases between. Germline lookup yields CDR1 LNHDA and CDR2 SQIVND (reference sequence). The CDR3 is made up of 14 amino acids.